This T cell receptor (beta chain) was recorded in a study of blood T cells in healthy people across ages. The second PCR ran about 6 to 12 cycles with a sample-barcoded 5' primer and J-beta primers. TCRdb independently ran MiXCR on the 5' RACE reads; one entry per CDR3 protein. Among 750,000 to 950,000 distinct CDR3 sequences listed, about 53% were seen once. The junction had 12 bases not matched to a gene; V was cut back by 0 bases and J by 5 bases. Germline V gene data show CDR1 as LNHNV and CDR2 as YYDKDF (reference sequence). The CDR3 has 18 residues. The chain has TRBV15 and TRBJ1-5; 8 bases map to TRBD1. This TCR was recovered from a man older than 75 in good health. The sequencing sample was made of blood. The chain's CDR3 is CATSRDPIGTGRYQPQHF. The CDR3 region has the DNA TGTGCCACCAGCAGAGACCCTATAGGGACAGGCAGGTATCAGCCCCAGCATTTT. Full variable domain (outside the CDR3, taken from reference TRBV15 and TRBJ1-5): DAMVIQNPRYQVTQFGKPVTLSCSQTLNHNVMYWYQQKSSQAPKLLFHYYDKDFNNEADTPDNFQSRRPNTSFCFLDIRSPGLGDTAMYLCATSRDPIGTGRYQPQHFGDGTRLSIL.